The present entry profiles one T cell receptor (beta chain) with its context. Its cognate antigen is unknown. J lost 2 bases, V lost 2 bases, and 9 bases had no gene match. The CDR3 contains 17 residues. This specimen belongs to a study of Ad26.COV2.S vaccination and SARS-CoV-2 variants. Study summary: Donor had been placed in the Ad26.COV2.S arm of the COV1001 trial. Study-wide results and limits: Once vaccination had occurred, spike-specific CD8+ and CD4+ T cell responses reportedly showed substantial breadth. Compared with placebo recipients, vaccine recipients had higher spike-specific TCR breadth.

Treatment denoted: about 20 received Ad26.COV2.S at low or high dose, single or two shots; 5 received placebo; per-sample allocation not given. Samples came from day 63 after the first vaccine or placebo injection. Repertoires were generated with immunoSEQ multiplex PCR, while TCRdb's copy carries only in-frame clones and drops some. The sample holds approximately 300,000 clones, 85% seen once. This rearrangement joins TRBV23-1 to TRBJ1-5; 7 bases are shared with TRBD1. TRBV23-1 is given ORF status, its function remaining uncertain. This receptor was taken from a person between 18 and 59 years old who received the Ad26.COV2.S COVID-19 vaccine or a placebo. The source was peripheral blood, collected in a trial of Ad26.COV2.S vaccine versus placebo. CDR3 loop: CASSQTRTGIRNQPQHF. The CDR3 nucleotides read TGCGCCAGCAGTCAAACGAGGACAGGAATCCGCAATCAGCCCCAGCATTTT.